A selection of T cell receptor beta chains follows, all from one sample in a study of T-cell memory formation after mild COVID-19. MiXCR, applied by TCRdb to the 5' RACE reads, yields one record per CDR3 protein. Of approximately 560,000 distinct CDR3 sequences in the sample, around a sixth were seen once. Material: PBMCs or a T cell subset sorted from them (not recorded which). These receptors were obtained from an adult woman who had mild COVID-19 (a few samples of this study predate the infection). Cell type and time point are not known. Each CDR3 is given with its conserved first and last residue. Each record gives: clone size, V gene, D gene, J gene, CDR3 DNA, CDR3 protein. A D gene is named only where the DNA matches it firmly. The listing skips clone size in some rows; elsewhere it reads once, few, many or a size class.

size: NA; V: TRBV15; D: NA; J: TRBJ2-1; DNA: TGTGCCACCAGCAGAGCCTTGGGAGGCAGCAAAGCTGAGCAGTTCTTC; CDR3: CATSRALGGSKAEQFF
size: NA; V: TRBV7-8; D: NA; J: TRBJ1-1; DNA: TGTGCCAGCAGCCTCGGGCGGACCCAGCAAGCTTTCTTT; CDR3: CASSLGRTQQAFF
size: NA; V: TRBV7-9; D: NA; J: TRBJ2-3; DNA: TGTGCCAGCAGCTTAGCGGGAGGAGACGGTTACGGGCGCAGGTATTTT; CDR3: CASSLAGGDGYGRRYF
size: NA; V: TRBV24-1; D: TRBD1; J: TRBJ1-1; DNA: TGTGCCACCAGCCCCTTAGGGGGCTCTGAAGCTTTCTTT; CDR3: CATSPLGGSEAFF
size: few; V: TRBV12-3/TRBV12-4; D: NA; J: TRBJ1-2; DNA: TGTGCCAGCAGTCCAAGCCGAGAGTCGGGCTACACCTTC; CDR3: CASSPSRESGYTF
size: NA; V: TRBV14; D: NA; J: TRBJ2-2; DNA: TGTGCCAGCAGCCAAGTGGTTACAGGACGGGCGAACACCGGGGAGCTGTTTTTT; CDR3: CASSQVVTGRANTGELFF
size: few; V: TRBV6-2/TRBV6-3; D: TRBD2; J: TRBJ2-3; DNA: TGTGCCAGCAGTTACTTTGCGGGAGGTACAGATACGCAGTATTTT; CDR3: CASSYFAGGTDTQYF
size: few; V: TRBV5-1; D: NA; J: TRBJ2-1; DNA: TGCGCCAGCAGCGGGAGTTGGGGGAATGAGCAGTTCTTC; CDR3: CASSGSWGNEQFF
size: few; V: TRBV12-3/TRBV12-4; D: NA; J: TRBJ2-7; DNA: TGTGCCAGCAGTCGCCCGGTCGACGAGCAGTACTTC; CDR3: CASSRPVDEQYF
size: few; V: TRBV19; D: NA; J: TRBJ1-1; DNA: TGTGCCAGTAGTGATACGAACACTGAAGCTTTCTTT; CDR3: CASSDTNTEAFF
size: few; V: TRBV15; D: TRBD2; J: TRBJ2-2; DNA: TGTGCCACCAGCAGAGGATTCTCCGAGACTAGCGGAACCGGGGAGCTGTTTTTT; CDR3: CATSRGFSETSGTGELFF
size: NA; V: TRBV19; D: NA; J: TRBJ2-1; DNA: TGTGCCAGTAGTATAGTGGGAGTTCTCTACAATGAGCAGTTCTTC; CDR3: CASSIVGVLYNEQFF
size: few; V: TRBV5-1; D: NA; J: TRBJ2-1; DNA: TGCGCCAGCAGCTCAAAAGCGGGTCCGAGGAATGAGCAGTTCTTC; CDR3: CASSSKAGPRNEQFF
size: NA; V: TRBV9; D: TRBD2; J: TRBJ2-1; DNA: TGTGCCAGCAGCACCTATGGAGCGGGAGAATATGAGCAGTTCTTC; CDR3: CASSTYGAGEYEQFF
size: NA; V: TRBV30; D: NA; J: TRBJ2-2; DNA: TGTGCCTGGAGGGTCGTATCAAGCACCGGGGAGCTGTTTTTT; CDR3: CAWRVVSSTGELFF
size: few; V: TRBV27; D: NA; J: TRBJ2-1; DNA: TGTGCCAGCAGTTTAGGACCTGGCAGGGAGAACAATGAGCAGTTCTTC; CDR3: CASSLGPGRENNEQFF
size: few; V: TRBV24-1; D: NA; J: TRBJ1-2; DNA: TGTGCCACCAGTGATTTGGGTTATCCGTATGGCTACACCTTC; CDR3: CATSDLGYPYGYTF
size: few; V: TRBV4-3; D: TRBD2; J: TRBJ2-7; DNA: TGCGCCAGCAGCCAAGATTTGGGCGGGAGCTCCTACGAGCAGTACTTC; CDR3: CASSQDLGGSSYEQYF
size: NA; V: TRBV5-1; D: TRBD2; J: TRBJ2-2; DNA: TGCGCCAGCAGCCTGGATGTGCCGTCGGGGGGGCCTACCGGGGAGCTGTTTTTT; CDR3: CASSLDVPSGGPTGELFF
size: NA; V: TRBV6-6; D: NA; J: TRBJ1-5; DNA: TGTGCCAGCAGTTACAGACAGTACCTAAGTCTAACAGACAGGAGAAATCAGCCCCAGCATTTT; CDR3: CASSYRQYLSLTDRRNQPQHF
size: NA; V: TRBV15; D: NA; J: TRBJ2-7; DNA: TGTGCCACCAGCAGAGATTTCCTAGGAGGCTACGAGCAGTACTTC; CDR3: CATSRDFLGGYEQYF
size: few; V: TRBV20-1; D: NA; J: TRBJ2-7; DNA: TGCAGTGCTAGTCGGGCGGGTTCGTACTACGAGCAGTACTTC; CDR3: CSASRAGSYYEQYF
size: few; V: TRBV18; D: NA; J: TRBJ1-2; DNA: TGTGCCAGCTCACTCGGGACAACTAACTATGGCTACACCTTC; CDR3: CASSLGTTNYGYTF
size: few; V: TRBV5-1; D: NA; J: TRBJ2-6; DNA: TGCGCCAGCAGCTTGTCGGGGCTTCTCCTCTCTGGGGCCAACGTCCTGACTTTC; CDR3: CASSLSGLLLSGANVLTF
size: few; V: TRBV4-3; D: TRBD2; J: TRBJ2-1; DNA: TGCGCCAGCAGCCCTTTAGCGGGAGGGCAGGATGAGCAGTTCTTC; CDR3: CASSPLAGGQDEQFF
size: few; V: TRBV12-3/TRBV12-4; D: TRBD1; J: TRBJ2-7; DNA: TGTGCCAGCAGGTCTACCGGGACAGGGAGCGAGCAGTACTTC; CDR3: CASRSTGTGSEQYF
size: NA; V: TRBV5-5; D: NA; J: TRBJ2-5; DNA: TGTGCCAGCAGCTTGGTGTTGTGGGGACGGGGAGAGACCCAGTACTTC; CDR3: CASSLVLWGRGETQYF
size: NA; V: TRBV23-1; D: NA; J: TRBJ2-3; DNA: TGCGCCAGCCTTGGGCGAGATACGCAGTATTTT; CDR3: CASLGRDTQYF
size: few; V: TRBV9; D: NA; J: TRBJ1-2; DNA: TGTGCCAGCAGCCCGCAGGGGCTGGGCTACACCTTC; CDR3: CASSPQGLGYTF
size: few; V: TRBV19; D: TRBD1; J: TRBJ1-2; DNA: TGTGCCAGCCAAGGGGACAGTTTCAACTATGGCTACACCTTC; CDR3: CASQGDSFNYGYTF
size: many; V: TRBV6-5; D: NA; J: TRBJ1-2; DNA: TGTGCCAGCAGTTACTCGATTTCGGGGAACTATGGCTACACCTTC; CDR3: CASSYSISGNYGYTF
size: many; V: TRBV7-9; D: NA; J: TRBJ2-7; DNA: TGTGCCAGCAGCTCACAGACACAGCAGTACTTC; CDR3: CASSSQTQQYF
size: few; V: TRBV9; D: NA; J: TRBJ1-1; DNA: TGTGCCAGCAGCGTTGTCCCGCAGGGAATGTTGAACACTGAAGCTTTCTTT; CDR3: CASSVVPQGMLNTEAFF
size: NA; V: TRBV5-1; D: TRBD2; J: TRBJ2-1; DNA: TGCGCCAGCAGCCCCGAGAGGAGCGGGGTCTACAATGAGCAGTTCTTC; CDR3: CASSPERSGVYNEQFF
size: NA; V: TRBV9; D: NA; J: TRBJ2-1; DNA: TGTGCCAGCAGCGTAGGCGCAAGTTTGTACTATGAGCAGTTCTTC; CDR3: CASSVGASLYYEQFF
size: NA; V: TRBV3-1; D: NA; J: TRBJ1-5; DNA: TGTGCCAGCAGCCAACTCGGGAGGCCCCAGCATTTT; CDR3: CASSQLGRPQHF
size: few; V: TRBV12-3/TRBV12-4; D: TRBD1; J: TRBJ2-1; DNA: TGTGCCAGCAGTTTAAACACCGGGACAGGACACAATGAGCAGTTCTTC; CDR3: CASSLNTGTGHNEQFF
size: NA; V: TRBV30; D: TRBD2; J: TRBJ2-7; DNA: TGTGCCTGGAGTGTAGGGAGGGTCCTGGGGAGCTCCTACGAGCAGTACTTC; CDR3: CAWSVGRVLGSSYEQYF
size: few; V: TRBV12-3/TRBV12-4; D: TRBD2; J: TRBJ2-3; DNA: TGTGCCAGCAGTTTAGCTACTAGCGGGGGTGGTGATACGCAGTATTTT; CDR3: CASSLATSGGGDTQYF
size: NA; V: TRBV30; D: NA; J: TRBJ1-2; DNA: TGTGCCTGGAGTGTACAAACAGTGGATGGCTACACCTTC; CDR3: CAWSVQTVDGYTF
size: NA; V: TRBV24-1; D: NA; J: TRBJ2-5; DNA: TGTGCCACCAGTGAGGACCAAGAGACCCAGTACTTC; CDR3: CATSEDQETQYF
size: NA; V: TRBV20-1; D: TRBD2; J: TRBJ2-1; DNA: TGCAGTGCGGCGGGGGGGCCCCTTGATGAGCAGTTCTTC; CDR3: CSAAGGPLDEQFF
size: NA; V: TRBV6-1; D: TRBD1; J: TRBJ2-4; DNA: TGTGCCAGCAGTGATAAACTCGGGACAGGGGTCAAAAACATTCAGTACTTC; CDR3: CASSDKLGTGVKNIQYF
size: few; V: TRBV19; D: TRBD2; J: TRBJ2-1; DNA: TGTGCCAGTAGTAAGCTAGCGGGGGTTAGTAATGAGCAGTTCTTC; CDR3: CASSKLAGVSNEQFF
size: NA; V: TRBV27; D: NA; J: TRBJ1-5; DNA: TGTGCCAGCAGTTTTGGGCACAATCAGCCCCAGCATTTT; CDR3: CASSFGHNQPQHF
size: NA; V: TRBV9; D: NA; J: TRBJ2-7; DNA: TGTGCCAGCAGCCCGACACTAGTCGGAAACGAGCAGTACTTC; CDR3: CASSPTLVGNEQYF
size: NA; V: TRBV6-5; D: NA; J: TRBJ1-6; DNA: TGTGCCAGCAGTTATCAACTGGGGAGTAATTCACCCCTCCACTTT; CDR3: CASSYQLGSNSPLHF
size: few; V: TRBV18; D: TRBD1; J: TRBJ1-1; DNA: TGTGCCAGCTCTCCGACAGGGCGTTACACTGAAGCTTTCTTT; CDR3: CASSPTGRYTEAFF
size: few; V: TRBV2; D: NA; J: TRBJ1-1; DNA: TGTGCCAGCAGATGGACAGCACTGAACACTGAAGCTTTCTTT; CDR3: CASRWTALNTEAFF
size: NA; V: TRBV24-1; D: NA; J: TRBJ2-7; DNA: TGTGCCACCAGTGAGCAGGGCGGATCCTACGAGCAGTACTTC; CDR3: CATSEQGGSYEQYF
size: few; V: TRBV13; D: NA; J: TRBJ2-5; DNA: TGTGCCAGCAGCAGACAGCAGGAAGAGACCCAGTACTTC; CDR3: CASSRQQEETQYF
size: NA; V: TRBV15; D: TRBD2; J: TRBJ2-2; DNA: TGTGCCACCAGCGACGCGGGGGAGGCGGGGATCGGGGAGCTGTTTTTT; CDR3: CATSDAGEAGIGELFF
size: few; V: TRBV18; D: TRBD1; J: TRBJ2-5; DNA: TGTGCCAGCTCACCACGACAGGGGAAGGAGACCCAGTACTTC; CDR3: CASSPRQGKETQYF
size: NA; V: TRBV7-9; D: NA; J: TRBJ2-2; DNA: TGTGCCAGCAGCTTAGCTGGGTTCCAGGGGACGAACACCGGGGAGCTGTTTTTT; CDR3: CASSLAGFQGTNTGELFF
size: NA; V: TRBV11-3; D: TRBD2; J: TRBJ2-1; DNA: TGTGCCAGCAGCTCATCGATGATACTAGCGGGATCCAACAATGAGCAGTTCTTC; CDR3: CASSSSMILAGSNNEQFF
size: few; V: TRBV9; D: NA; J: TRBJ1-6; DNA: TGTGCCAGCAGCGCCGACGTCGGGTCCAGTGATTCACCCCTCCACTTT; CDR3: CASSADVGSSDSPLHF
size: NA; V: TRBV11-3; D: NA; J: TRBJ1-1; DNA: TGTGCCAGCAGCAGACAGGATCGTGAAGCTTTCTTT; CDR3: CASSRQDREAFF
size: many; V: TRBV5-1; D: TRBD1; J: TRBJ2-1; DNA: TGCGCCAGCAGCTTGTCCCGGGACAGGGGGCTCGATGAGCAGTTCTTC; CDR3: CASSLSRDRGLDEQFF
size: few; V: TRBV7-8; D: TRBD2; J: TRBJ2-1; DNA: TGTGCCAGCAGCCCGTCTAGCGGGAGGCTTCCCAGGGGTGAGCAGTTCTTC; CDR3: CASSPSSGRLPRGEQFF